This T cell receptor beta chain was sequenced for a study of identical twins. Study-wide results and limits: Researchers caution that invariant MAIT and iNKT cells could partly confound zero-insertion analyses. Twin sharing of out-of-frame TCR alpha was underestimated by models in monozygotic pairs. Reduced insertions were recorded for abundant cord blood beta clonotypes, with no such pattern in memory repertoires.

This CDR3 region has 12 residues. Template switching, a step in the protocol, added a universal primer site, and cDNA carried unique molecular identifiers. One entry per CDR3 protein results from TCRdb running MiXCR on the 5' RACE reads. The repertoire holds 1.5 million to 2 million distinct CDR3 sequences, about 31% seen once, with about 0.25% in the top ten. About this clonotype: What it binds is not known.

This clonotype was sampled from a newborn girl in good health. V gene TRBV21-1 combines with J gene TRBJ1-2. TRBV21-1 is a pseudogene locus. The sample taken for sequencing was cord blood. The CDR3 bases are TGTGCCAGCAGCAATCGAGGGGCCGGCTACACCTTC. It specifies CASSNRGAGYTF.